This T cell receptor (beta chain) was obtained from a study of shared clonotypes between healthy human individuals. General study findings and limits: Tissues were not sampled, only blood, and their repertoires likely differ. Since donors were few, the genetic and exposure-history diversity represented was limited.

Turning to this clone: What it binds is not known.

Germline-derived CDR1 and CDR2 are SGHNT and YYREEE (reference sequence). Trimming cost V 0 bases and J 2 bases; bases outside gene matches: 3. The CDR3 contains 15 residues. Samples underwent the assay at deep level. The data were produced by immunoSEQ multiplex PCR, yet TCRdb's version contains in-frame clones alone and is incomplete. The sample includes about 470,000 clones, 70% to 80% of them seen just once. The source is a woman in her thirties or forties in good health. Some clones in this sample may be carry-over from other donors' samples. The sequenced sample was PBMCs. The rearrangement uses TRBV5-4 and TRBJ2-3; TRBD1 aligns across 7 bases. CDR3 in DNA: TGTGCCAGCAGCTTGGAGGGACAGTCCACAGATACGCAGTATTTT. Its protein product is CASSLEGQSTDTQYF.